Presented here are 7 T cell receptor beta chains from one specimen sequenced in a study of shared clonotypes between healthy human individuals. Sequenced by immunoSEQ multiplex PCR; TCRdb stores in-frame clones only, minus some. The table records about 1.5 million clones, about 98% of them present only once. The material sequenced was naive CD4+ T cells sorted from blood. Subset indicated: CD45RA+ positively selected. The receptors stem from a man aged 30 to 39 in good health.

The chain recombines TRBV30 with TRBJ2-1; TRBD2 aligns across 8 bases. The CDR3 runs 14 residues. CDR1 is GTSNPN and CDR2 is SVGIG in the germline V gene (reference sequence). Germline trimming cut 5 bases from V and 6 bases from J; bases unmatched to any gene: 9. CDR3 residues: CAWQAGARGNEQFF. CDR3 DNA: TGTGCCTGGCAAGCGGGAGCTCGGGGCAATGAGCAGTTCTTC.

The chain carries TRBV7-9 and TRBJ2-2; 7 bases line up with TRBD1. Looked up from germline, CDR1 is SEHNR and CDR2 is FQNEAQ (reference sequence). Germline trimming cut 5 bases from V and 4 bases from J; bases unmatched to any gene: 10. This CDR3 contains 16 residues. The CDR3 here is CASSARITGATGELFF. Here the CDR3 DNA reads TGTGCCAGCAGCGCCCGAATAACAGGGGCCACCGGGGAGCTGTTTTTT. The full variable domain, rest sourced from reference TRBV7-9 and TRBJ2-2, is DTGVSQNPRHKITKRGQNVTFRCDPISEHNRLYWYRQTLGQGPEFLTYFQNEAQLEKSRLLSDRFSAERPKGSFSTLEIQRTEQGDSAMYLCASSARITGATGELFFGEGSRLTVL.

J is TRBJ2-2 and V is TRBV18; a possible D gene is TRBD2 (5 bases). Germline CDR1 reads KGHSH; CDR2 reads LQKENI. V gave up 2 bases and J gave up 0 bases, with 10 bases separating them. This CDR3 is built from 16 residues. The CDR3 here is CASSPNRDTNTGELFF. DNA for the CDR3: TGTGCCAGCTCACCAAACCGGGATACGAACACCGGGGAGCTGTTTTTT.

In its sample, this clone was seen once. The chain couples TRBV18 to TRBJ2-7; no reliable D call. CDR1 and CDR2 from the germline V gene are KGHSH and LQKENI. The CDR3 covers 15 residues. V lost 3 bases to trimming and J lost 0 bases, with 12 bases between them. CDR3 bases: TGTGCCAGCTCACCGACGGCCGCACCCTCCTACGAGCAGTACTTC. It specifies CASSPTAAPSYEQYF.

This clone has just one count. The CDR3 loop reads CASSLAITSGTYNEQFF. CDR3 bases: TGTGCCAGCAGCCTCGCAATCACTAGCGGGACATACAATGAGCAGTTCTTC. The chain combines TRBV5-4 with TRBJ2-1; TRBD2 matches at 10 bases. The CDR3 runs to 17 residues. Germline CDR1 reads SGHNT; CDR2 reads YYREEE (reference sequence). The J segment lost 4 bases and the V segment lost 4 bases, leaving 11 bases of the junction unmatched.

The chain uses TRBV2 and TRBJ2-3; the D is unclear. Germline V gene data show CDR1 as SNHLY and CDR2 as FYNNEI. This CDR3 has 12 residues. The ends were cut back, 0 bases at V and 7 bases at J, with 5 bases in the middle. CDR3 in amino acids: CASSEAGYTQYF. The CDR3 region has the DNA TGTGCCAGCAGTGAAGCAGGGTATACGCAGTATTTT. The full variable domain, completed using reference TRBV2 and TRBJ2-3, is EPEVTQTPSHQVTQMGQEVILRCVPISNHLYFYWYRQILGQKVEFLVSFYNNEISEKSEIFDDQFSVERPDGSNFTLKIRSTKLEDSAMYFCASSEAGYTQYFGPGTRLTVL.

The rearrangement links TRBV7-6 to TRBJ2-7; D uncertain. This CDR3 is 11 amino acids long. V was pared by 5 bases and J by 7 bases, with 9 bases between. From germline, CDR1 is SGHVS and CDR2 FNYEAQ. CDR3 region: CASSPLMEQYF. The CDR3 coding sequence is TGTGCCAGCAGCCCCCTGATGGAGCAGTACTTC.